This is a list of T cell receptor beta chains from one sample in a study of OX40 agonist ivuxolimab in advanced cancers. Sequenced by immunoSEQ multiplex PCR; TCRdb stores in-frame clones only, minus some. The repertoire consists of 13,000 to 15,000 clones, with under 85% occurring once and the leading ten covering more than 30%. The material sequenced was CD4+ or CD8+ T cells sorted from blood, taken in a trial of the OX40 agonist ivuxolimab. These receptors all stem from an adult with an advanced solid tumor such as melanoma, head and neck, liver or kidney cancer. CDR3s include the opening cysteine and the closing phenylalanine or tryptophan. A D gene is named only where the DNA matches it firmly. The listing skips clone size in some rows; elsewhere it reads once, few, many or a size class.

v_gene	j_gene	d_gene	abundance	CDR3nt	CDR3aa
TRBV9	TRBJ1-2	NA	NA	TGTGCCAGCAGCTCGACGGTGGGAGGCTACACCTTC	CASSSTVGGYTF
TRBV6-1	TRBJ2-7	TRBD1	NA	TGTGCCAGCAGTGAACCCCCCTGGGACAGGGCCCACGAGCAGTACTTC	CASSEPPWDRAHEQYF
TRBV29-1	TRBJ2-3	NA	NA	TGCAGCGTTGGCGACAGGTTCACAGATACGCAGTATTTT	CSVGDRFTDTQYF
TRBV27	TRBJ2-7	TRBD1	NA	TGTGCCAGCAGGAGACAGGGGATAGGGTACGAGCAGTACTTC	CASRRQGIGYEQYF
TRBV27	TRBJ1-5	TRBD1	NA	TGTGCCAGCAGTACCGGACAGGGAAAGTATAGCAATCAGCCCCAGCATTTT	CASSTGQGKYSNQPQHF
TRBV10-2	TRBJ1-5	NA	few	TGCGCCAGCGGGGGGAAGGAGCCCCAGCATTTT	CASGGKEPQHF
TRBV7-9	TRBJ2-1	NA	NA	TGTGCCAGCACGGGGCAGAGCTCCTACAATGAGCAGTTCTTC	CASTGQSSYNEQFF
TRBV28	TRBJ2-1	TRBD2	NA	TGTGCCAGCAGTTATAGGACTAGCGGTCACTACAATGAGCAGTTCTTC	CASSYRTSGHYNEQFF
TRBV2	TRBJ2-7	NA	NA	TGTGCCAGCAGTGAAGGAAGGGACCTTTCCTACGAGCAGTACTTC	CASSEGRDLSYEQYF
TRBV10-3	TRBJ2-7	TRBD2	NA	TGTGCCATCAGCGGACTAGCGGGAGTCGAGCAGTACTTC	CAISGLAGVEQYF
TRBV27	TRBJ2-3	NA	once	TGTGCCAGCAGCCGGAGCGCAGATACGCAGTATTTT	CASSRSADTQYF
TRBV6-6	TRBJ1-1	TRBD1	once	TGTGCCAGCAGTTATTCAGGGGGCAACACTGAAGCTTTCTTT	CASSYSGGNTEAFF
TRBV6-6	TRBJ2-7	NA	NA	TGTGCCAGCAGTTACCCAAACTACGAGCAGTACTTC	CASSYPNYEQYF
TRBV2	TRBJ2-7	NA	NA	TGTGCCAGCAAACCGGGACACCTATACGAGCAGTACTTC	CASKPGHLYEQYF
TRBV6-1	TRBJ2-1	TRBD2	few	TGTGCCAGCAGTGAACGTCTAGCGGGAGCGTACAATGAGCAGTTCTTC	CASSERLAGAYNEQFF
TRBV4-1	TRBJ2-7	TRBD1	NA	TGCGCCAGCAGCCTCACAGGGGACAGCTCCTACGAGCAGTACTTC	CASSLTGDSSYEQYF
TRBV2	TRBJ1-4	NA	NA	TGTGCCAGCCTAAACAGGGACCCTAATGAAAAACTGTTTTTT	CASLNRDPNEKLFF
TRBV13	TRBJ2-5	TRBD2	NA	TGTGCCAGCAGCAGGGGACTAGCGGGATTTGAGACCCAGTACTTC	CASSRGLAGFETQYF
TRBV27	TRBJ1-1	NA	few	TGTGCCAGCAGTTTAGTTGGTGACACTGAAGCTTTCTTT	CASSLVGDTEAFF
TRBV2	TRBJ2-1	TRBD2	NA	TGTGCCAGCACTAGCGGGAGGGGGCGGTTCTTC	CASTSGRGRFF
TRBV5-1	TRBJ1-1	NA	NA	TGCGCCAGCAGCTTGGGTCATGGGACACCGAACACTGAAGCTTTCTTT	CASSLGHGTPNTEAFF
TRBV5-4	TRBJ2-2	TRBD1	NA	TGTGCCAGCAGCTACGGGACAGAGAACACCGGGGAGCTGTTTTTT	CASSYGTENTGELFF
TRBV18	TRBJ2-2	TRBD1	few	TGTGCCAGCTCACCACTGAGGGGGACAGGCCCCACCGGGGAGCTGTTTTTT	CASSPLRGTGPTGELFF
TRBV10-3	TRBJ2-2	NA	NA	TGTGCCATCAGTGAGTGGTCAGGAGCCACTCCCGGGGAGCTGTTTTTT	CAISEWSGATPGELFF
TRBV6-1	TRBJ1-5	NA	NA	TGTGCCAGCGGGGGGATGAGCAATCAGCCCCAGCATTTT	CASGGMSNQPQHF
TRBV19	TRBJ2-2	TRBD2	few	TGTGCCAGTAGTATCCTAGCGGGAGAAACCGGGGAGCTGTTTTTT	CASSILAGETGELFF
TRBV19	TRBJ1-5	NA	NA	TGTGCCAGTAGTATAGATTCCCCGGGCGGTCAGCCCCAGCATTTT	CASSIDSPGGQPQHF
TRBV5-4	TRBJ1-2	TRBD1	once	TGTGCCAGCAGCTATAGGGGGACAGGGCTCTATGGCTACACCTTC	CASSYRGTGLYGYTF